This T cell receptor beta chain originates from a study of cytomegalovirus exposure and HLA in healthy donors. The V gene's germline CDR1 is SGHVS and CDR2 FQNEAQ. The CDR3 runs 15 residues. The V gene end was trimmed by 5 bases and the J gene end by 4 bases; junction bases not matched to a gene: 7. Study-wide points: In a later analysis, TCR beta V- and J-gene trimming showed a link to a missense DCLRE1C variant. Clonal expansion was found to be greater in HLA-associated TCR beta chains than in equally common others in a later analysis. Further analysis was carried out later, and it showed several of the most significant clusters appearing linked to common viral pathogens.

Amplification used 60 Vbeta primers and 13 Jbeta primers. TCRdb's copy holds only in-frame clones and misses some; the assay was immunoSEQ multiplex PCR. The top ten clones hold approximately 1.5% of a sample with approximately 100,000 clones, around four fifths of them seen once. As concerns this clone: Its specificity is not known.

The TCR sequence derives from a woman in her thirties or forties in good health and CMV-seronegative. The specimen was PBMCs. The gene calls are TRBV7-8 and TRBJ2-7, with TRBD2 matching 11 bases. In DNA, the CDR3 is TGTGCCAGCAGCCTCTCCGGGACTAGCGGTTACGAGCAGTACTTC. Amino acids: CASSLSGTSGYEQYF.